This T cell receptor (beta chain) was sequenced for a study of blood T cell repertoires in COVID-19. At the level of the study: The United States, Italy and Spain supplied acute and convalescent COVID-19 samples. PBMCs, B-cell-depleted T cells, or T cells were the source of the cDNA or gDNA that made up the material.

In the authors' workflow: Reference gene primer amplification in the assay estimated nucleated cell counts. Sequenced by immunoSEQ multiplex PCR; TCRdb stores in-frame clones only, minus some. Clonal size and the V and J genes are those of that table, whereas D and trimming came from the DNA. The repertoire consists of about 270,000 clones, with around 86% occurring once and the leading ten covering about 8.8%. The specimen sequenced was peripheral blood. The TCR comes from a middle-aged man with active or convalescent COVID-19.

In DNA, the CDR3 is TGCAGCGTTGCCATTGAAGGGGGCGCCTGGAGCACTGAAGCTTTCTTT. Its protein product is CSVAIEGGAWSTEAFF. The J gene is TRBJ1-1, the V gene TRBV29-1; TRBD1 aligns across 7 bases. Germline V CDR1 and CDR2: SQVTM, ANQGSEA. The CDR3 extends over 16 amino acids. J was trimmed by 4 bases and V by 4 bases; bases with no gene match: 15.